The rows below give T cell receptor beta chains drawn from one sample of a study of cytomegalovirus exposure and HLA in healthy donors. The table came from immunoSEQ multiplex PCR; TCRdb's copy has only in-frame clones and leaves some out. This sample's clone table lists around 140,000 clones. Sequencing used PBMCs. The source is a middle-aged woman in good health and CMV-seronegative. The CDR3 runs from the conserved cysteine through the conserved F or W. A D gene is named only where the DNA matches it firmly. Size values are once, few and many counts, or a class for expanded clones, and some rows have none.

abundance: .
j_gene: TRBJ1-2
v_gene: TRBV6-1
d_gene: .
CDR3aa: CASWMEGGGYTF
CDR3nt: TGTGCCAGCTGGATGGAGGGAGGCGGCTACACCTTC

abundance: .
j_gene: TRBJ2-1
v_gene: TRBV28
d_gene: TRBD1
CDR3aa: CASRSTGDNEQFF
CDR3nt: TGTGCCAGCAGATCTACAGGGGACAATGAGCAGTTCTTC

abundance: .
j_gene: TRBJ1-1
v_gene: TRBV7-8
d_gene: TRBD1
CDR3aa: CASSLAGTGGGKAFF
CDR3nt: TGTGCCAGCAGCTTAGCGGGGACAGGGGGAGGAAAAGCTTTCTTT

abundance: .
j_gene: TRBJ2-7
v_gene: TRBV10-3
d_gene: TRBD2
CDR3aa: CATAQRGSSYEQYF
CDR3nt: TGTGCCACCGCCCAGCGGGGTAGCTCCTACGAGCAGTACTTC

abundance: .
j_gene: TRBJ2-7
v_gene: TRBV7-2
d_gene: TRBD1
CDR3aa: CASSLAGRGPYEQYF
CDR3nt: TGTGCCAGCAGCTTAGCTGGCAGGGGGCCTTACGAGCAGTACTTC

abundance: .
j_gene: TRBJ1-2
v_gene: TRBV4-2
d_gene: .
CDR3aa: CASSQGAGNSGYTF
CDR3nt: TGTGCCAGCAGCCAAGGAGCGGGGAATAGTGGCTACACCTTC

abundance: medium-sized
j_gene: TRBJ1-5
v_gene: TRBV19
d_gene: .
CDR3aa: CASKPPAGFKPQHF
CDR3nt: TGTGCCAGTAAGCCCCCCGCAGGGTTTAAGCCCCAGCATTTT

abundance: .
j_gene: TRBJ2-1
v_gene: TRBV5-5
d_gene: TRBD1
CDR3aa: CASSLRQGGLDEQFF
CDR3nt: TGTGCCAGCAGCTTGCGTCAAGGGGGCCTCGATGAGCAGTTCTTC

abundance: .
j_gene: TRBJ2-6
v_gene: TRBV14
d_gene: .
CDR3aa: CASSLGEAGANVLTF
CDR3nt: TGTGCCAGCAGCCTAGGTGAGGCTGGGGCCAACGTCCTGACTTTC

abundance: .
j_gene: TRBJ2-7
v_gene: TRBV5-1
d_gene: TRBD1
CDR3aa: CASSLEGGDEQYF
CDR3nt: TGCGCCAGCAGCTTGGAAGGGGGCGACGAGCAGTACTTC

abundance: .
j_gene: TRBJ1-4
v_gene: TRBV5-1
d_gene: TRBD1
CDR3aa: CASSSDSQGAGEKLFF
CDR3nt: TGCGCCAGCAGCTCGGATTCACAGGGGGCTGGGGAAAAACTGTTTTTT

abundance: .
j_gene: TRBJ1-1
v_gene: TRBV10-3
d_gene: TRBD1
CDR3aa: CAISESGTGGRNF
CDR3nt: TGTGCCATCAGTGAGTCAGGGACAGGGGGCCGAAACTTT

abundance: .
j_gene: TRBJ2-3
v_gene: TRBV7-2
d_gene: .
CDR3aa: CASSSLGGGDTQYF
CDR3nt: TGTGCCAGCAGCTCCCTAGGGGGGGGCGATACGCAGTATTTT

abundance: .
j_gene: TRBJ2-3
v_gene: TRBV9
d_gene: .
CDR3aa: CASSAPNSGRDTQYF
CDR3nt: TGTGCCAGCAGCGCGCCTAACTCCGGCAGGGATACGCAGTATTTT

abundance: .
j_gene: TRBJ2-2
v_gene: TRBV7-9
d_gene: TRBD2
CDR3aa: CASSLTLAGGPGELFF
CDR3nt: TGTGCCAGCAGCCTGACCCTAGCGGGGGGGCCCGGGGAGCTGTTTTTT

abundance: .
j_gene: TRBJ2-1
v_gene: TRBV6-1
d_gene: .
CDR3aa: CASSDPAAQGQFF
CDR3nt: TGTGCCAGCAGTGACCCCGCAGCACAGGGGCAGTTCTTC

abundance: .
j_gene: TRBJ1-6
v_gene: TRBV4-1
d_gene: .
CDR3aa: CASSQVQGYYNSPLHF
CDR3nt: TGCGCCAGCAGCCAAGTACAGGGATATTATAATTCACCCCTCCACTTT

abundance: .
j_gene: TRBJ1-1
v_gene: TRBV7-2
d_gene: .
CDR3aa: CASSLWAGQGGTEAFF
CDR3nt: TGTGCCAGCAGCTTATGGGCAGGGCAGGGAGGTACTGAAGCTTTCTTT

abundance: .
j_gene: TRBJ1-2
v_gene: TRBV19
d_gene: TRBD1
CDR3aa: CASSLRRDRPRTTEYGYTF
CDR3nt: TGTGCCAGTAGTCTAAGGCGGGACAGACCACGAACTACGGAGTATGGCTACACCTTC

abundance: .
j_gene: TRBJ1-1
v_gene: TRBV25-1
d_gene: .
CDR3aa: CASSELQGRNTEAFF
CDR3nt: TGTGCCAGCAGTGAGCTACAGGGTCGGAACACTGAAGCTTTCTTT

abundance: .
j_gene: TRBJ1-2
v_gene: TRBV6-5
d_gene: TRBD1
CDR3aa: CASSRSLQGRGYTF
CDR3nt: TGTGCCAGCAGCAGATCGCTACAGGGGAGAGGCTACACCTTC

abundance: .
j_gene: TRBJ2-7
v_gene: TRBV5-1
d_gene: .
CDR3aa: CASSQSQGAYEQYF
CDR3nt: TGCGCCAGCAGCCAGAGCCAGGGTGCCTACGAGCAGTACTTC

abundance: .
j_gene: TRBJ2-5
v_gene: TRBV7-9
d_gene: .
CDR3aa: CASTPRGQETQYF
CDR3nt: TGTGCCAGCACCCCGAGGGGGCAAGAGACCCAGTACTTC

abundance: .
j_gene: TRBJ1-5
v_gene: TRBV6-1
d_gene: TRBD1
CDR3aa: CASSESGQGADNQPQHF
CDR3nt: TGTGCCAGCAGTGAATCAGGCCAGGGGGCGGACAATCAGCCCCAGCATTTT

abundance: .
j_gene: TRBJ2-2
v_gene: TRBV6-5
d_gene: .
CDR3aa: CASSRPDSFTGELFF
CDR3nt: TGTGCCAGCAGTAGGCCTGACAGTTTCACCGGGGAGCTGTTTTTT

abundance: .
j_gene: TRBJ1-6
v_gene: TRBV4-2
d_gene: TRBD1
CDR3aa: CASSPDRGNSPLHF
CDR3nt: TGTGCCAGCAGCCCGGACAGGGGGAATTCACCCCTCCACTTT

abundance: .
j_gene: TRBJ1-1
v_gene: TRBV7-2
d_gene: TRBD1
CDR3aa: CASSSDRGGTEAFF
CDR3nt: TGTGCCAGCAGCTCGGACAGGGGGGGGACTGAAGCTTTCTTT

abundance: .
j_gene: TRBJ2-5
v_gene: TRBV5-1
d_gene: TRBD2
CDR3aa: CASSQTSLGQETQYF
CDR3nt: TGCGCCAGCAGCCAGACTAGCTTGGGCCAAGAGACCCAGTACTTC

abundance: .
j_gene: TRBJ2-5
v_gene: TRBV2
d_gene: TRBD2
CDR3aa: CASILSGSSGLIQYF
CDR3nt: TGTGCCAGCATCCTAAGCGGGAGTAGCGGGCTGATCCAGTACTTC

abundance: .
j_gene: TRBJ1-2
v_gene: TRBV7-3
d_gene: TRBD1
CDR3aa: CASSYNEDRGMDGYTF
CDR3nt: TGTGCCAGCAGCTACAACGAGGACAGGGGGATGGATGGCTACACCTTC

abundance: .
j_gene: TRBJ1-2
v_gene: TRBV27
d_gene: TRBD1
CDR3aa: CASSLSTGGLYGYTF
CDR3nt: TGTGCCAGCAGTTTATCGACAGGGGGCCTTTATGGCTACACCTTC